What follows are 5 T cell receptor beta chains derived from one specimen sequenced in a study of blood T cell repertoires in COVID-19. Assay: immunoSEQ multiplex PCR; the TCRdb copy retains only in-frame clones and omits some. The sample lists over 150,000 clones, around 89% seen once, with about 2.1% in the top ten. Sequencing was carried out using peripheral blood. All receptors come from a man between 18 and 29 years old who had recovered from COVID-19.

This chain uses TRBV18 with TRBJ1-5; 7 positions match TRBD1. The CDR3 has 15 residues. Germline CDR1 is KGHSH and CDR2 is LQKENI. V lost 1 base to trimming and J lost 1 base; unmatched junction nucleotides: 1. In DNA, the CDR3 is TGTGCCAGCTCACCACAACAGGGGAGCAATCAGCCCCAGCATTTT. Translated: CASSPQQGSNQPQHF.

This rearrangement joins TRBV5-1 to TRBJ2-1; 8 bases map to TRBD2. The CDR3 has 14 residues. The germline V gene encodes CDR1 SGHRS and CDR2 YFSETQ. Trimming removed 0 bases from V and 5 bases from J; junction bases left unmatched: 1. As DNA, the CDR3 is TGCGCCAGCAGCTTGGTACTAGCGGACAATGAGCAGTTCTTC. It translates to CASSLVLADNEQFF.

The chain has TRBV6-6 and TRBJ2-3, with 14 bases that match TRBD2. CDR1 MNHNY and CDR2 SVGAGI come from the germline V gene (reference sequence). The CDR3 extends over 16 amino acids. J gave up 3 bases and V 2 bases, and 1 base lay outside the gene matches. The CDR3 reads CASSYGTSGRTDTQYF. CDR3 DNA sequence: TGTGCCAGCAGTTACGGGACTAGCGGGAGAACAGATACGCAGTATTTT.

CDR3 nucleotides: TGTGCCAGCAGTTTTAGCGGGAGGGCGCCCCTAAGCACAGATACGCAGTATTTT. Translating it yields CASSFSGRAPLSTDTQYF. The V and J genes are TRBV27 and TRBJ2-3, with 11 nucleotides matching TRBD2. The CDR3 has 18 residues. The germline CDR1 and CDR2 sequences are MNHEY and SMNVEV (reference sequence). Losses at the gene ends were 3 bases for V and 0 bases for J; bases not matched to a gene: 8.

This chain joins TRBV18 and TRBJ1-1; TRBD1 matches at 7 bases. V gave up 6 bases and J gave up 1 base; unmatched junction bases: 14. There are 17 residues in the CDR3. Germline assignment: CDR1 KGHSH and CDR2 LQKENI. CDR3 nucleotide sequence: TGTGCCAGCTCGCCGAATGCGATGGGACAGACGAACACTGAAGCTTTCTTT. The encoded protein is CASSPNAMGQTNTEAFF.